This TCR beta chain was captured in a study of shared clonotypes between healthy human individuals. Whole-study results and caveats: Only a few donors were included, so the genetic and exposure-history diversity represented was limited.

Per the study methods: Filtering was not the same, since immunoSEQ gave junction-only sequences without quality scores. Clones were read by immunoSEQ multiplex PCR, and TCRdb kept only the in-frame ones, dropping some. V and J calls and clone size are given by that table; D and trimming were obtained from the DNA. The sample has millions of clones, over 85% seen once. The donors, all of them Caucasian adults, lived in Nashville, Tennessee. This clone showed up just once. The antigen is unknown. The V gene's germline CDR1 is MGHRA and CDR2 YSYEKL. The V and J ends lost 2 bases and 3 bases, in that order; junction bases with no gene match: 13. The CDR3 has 19 residues.

The rearrangement joins TRBV4-1 to TRBJ1-6, with 7 bases lining up with TRBD1. Sequenced input: naive CD4+ T cells from PBMCs. Subset defined: CD45RA+ positively selected. This clonotype originated in a man between 18 and 29 years old in good health. Some clones in this sample may be carry-over from other donors' samples. The CDR3 bases are TGCGCCAGCAGCCAATTGAGGTATGACAGGGAACGCTATAATTCACCCCTCCACTTT. Residues: CASSQLRYDRERYNSPLHF.